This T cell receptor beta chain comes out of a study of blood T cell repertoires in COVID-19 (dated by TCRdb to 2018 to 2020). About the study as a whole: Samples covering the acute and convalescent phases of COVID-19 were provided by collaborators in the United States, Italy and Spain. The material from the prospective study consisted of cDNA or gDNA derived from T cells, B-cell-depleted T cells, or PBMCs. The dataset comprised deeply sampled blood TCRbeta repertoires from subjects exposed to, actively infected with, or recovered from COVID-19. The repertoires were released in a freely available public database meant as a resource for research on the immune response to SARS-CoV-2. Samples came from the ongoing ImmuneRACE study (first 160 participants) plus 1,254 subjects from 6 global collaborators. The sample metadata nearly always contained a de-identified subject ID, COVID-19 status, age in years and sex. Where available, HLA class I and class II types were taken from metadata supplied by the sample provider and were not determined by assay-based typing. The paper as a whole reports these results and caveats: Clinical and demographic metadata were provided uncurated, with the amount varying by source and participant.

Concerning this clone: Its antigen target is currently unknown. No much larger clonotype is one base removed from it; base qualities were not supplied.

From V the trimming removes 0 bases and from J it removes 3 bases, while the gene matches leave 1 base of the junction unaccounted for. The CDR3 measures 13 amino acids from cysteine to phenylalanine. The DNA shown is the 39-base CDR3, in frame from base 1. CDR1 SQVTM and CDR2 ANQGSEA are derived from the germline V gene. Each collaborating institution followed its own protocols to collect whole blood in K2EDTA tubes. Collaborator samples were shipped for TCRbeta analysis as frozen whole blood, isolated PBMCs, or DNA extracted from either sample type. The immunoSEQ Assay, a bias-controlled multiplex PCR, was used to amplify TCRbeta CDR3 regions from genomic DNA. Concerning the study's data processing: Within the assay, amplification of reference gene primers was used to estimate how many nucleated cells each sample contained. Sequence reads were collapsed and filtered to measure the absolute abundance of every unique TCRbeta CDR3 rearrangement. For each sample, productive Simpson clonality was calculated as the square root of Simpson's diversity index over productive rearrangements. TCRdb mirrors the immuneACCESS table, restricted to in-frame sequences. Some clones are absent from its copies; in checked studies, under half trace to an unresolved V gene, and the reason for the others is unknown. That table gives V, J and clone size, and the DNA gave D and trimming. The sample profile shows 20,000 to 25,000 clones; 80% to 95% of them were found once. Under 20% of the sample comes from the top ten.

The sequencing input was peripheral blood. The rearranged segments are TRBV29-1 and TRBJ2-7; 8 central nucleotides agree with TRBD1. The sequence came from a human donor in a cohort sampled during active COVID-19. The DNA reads TGCAGCGTTGAAGACACAGGGGGCTACGAGCAGTACTTC. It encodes CSVEDTGGYEQYF.